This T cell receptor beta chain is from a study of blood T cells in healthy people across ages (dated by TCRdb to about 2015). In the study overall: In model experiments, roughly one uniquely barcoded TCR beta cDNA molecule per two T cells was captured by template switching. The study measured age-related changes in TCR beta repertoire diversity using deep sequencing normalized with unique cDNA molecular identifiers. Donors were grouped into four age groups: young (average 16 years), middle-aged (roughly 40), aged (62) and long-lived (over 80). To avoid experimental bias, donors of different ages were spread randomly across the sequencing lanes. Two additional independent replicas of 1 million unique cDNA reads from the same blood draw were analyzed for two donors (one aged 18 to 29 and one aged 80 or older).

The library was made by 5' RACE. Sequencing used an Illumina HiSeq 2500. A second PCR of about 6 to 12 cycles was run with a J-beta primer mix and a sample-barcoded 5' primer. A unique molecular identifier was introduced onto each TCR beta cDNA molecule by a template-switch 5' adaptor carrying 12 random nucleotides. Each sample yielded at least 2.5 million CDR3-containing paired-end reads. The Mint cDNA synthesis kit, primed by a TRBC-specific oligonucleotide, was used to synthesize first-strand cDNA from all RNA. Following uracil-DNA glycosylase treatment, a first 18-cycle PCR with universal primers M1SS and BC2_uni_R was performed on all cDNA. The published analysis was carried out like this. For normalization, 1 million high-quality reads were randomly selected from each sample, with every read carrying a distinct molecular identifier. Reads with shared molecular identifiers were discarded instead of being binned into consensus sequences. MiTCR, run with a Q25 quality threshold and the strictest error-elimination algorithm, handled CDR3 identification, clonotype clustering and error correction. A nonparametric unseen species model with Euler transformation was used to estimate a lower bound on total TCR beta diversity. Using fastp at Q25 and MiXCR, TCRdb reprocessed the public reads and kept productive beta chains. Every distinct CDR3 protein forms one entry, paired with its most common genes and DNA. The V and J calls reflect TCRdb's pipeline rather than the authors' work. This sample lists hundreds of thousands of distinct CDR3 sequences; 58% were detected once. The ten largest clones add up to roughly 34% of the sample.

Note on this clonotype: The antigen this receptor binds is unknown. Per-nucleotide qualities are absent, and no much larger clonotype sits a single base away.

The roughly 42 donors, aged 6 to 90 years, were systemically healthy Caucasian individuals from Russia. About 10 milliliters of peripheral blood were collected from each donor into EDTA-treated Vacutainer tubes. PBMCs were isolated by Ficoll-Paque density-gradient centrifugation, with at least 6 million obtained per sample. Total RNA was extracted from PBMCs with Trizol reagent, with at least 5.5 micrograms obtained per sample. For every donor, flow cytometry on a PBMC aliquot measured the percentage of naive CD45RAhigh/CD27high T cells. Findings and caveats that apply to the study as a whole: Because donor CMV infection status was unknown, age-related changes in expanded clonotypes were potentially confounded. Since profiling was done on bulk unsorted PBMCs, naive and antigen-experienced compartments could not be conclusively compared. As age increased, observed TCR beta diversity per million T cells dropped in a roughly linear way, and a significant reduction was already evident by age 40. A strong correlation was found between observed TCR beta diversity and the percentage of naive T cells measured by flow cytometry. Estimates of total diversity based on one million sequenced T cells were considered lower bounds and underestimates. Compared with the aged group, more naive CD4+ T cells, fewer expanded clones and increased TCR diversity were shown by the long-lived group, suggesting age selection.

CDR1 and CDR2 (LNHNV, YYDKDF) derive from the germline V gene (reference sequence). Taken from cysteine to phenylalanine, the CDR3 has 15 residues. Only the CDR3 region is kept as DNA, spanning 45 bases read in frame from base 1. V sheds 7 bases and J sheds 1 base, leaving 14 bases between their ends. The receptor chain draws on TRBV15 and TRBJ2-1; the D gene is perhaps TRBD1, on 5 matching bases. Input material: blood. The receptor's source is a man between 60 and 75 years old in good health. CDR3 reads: CATKADRLSYNEQFF. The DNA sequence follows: TGTGCCACCAAGGCCGACAGATTATCCTACAATGAGCAGTTCTTC.